The 30 T cell receptor beta chains listed next were all sequenced from one sample in a study of PD-L1 blockade in urothelial cancer. This table comes from immunoSEQ multiplex PCR, and its TCRdb copy is limited to in-frame clones, with some not included. The table records around 56,000 clones, about 82% of them present only once. Here the sequenced sample was PBMCs, taken around atezolizumab (anti-PD-L1) treatment. The receptor set was obtained from a man in his fifties with urothelial cancer.

This chain connects TRBV5-1 to TRBJ2-3, with TRBD2 as a possible D gene (6 bases). CDR1 is SGHRS and CDR2 is YFSETQ in the germline V gene. This CDR3 contains 16 residues. Trimming left V 1 base short and J 1 base short, with 13 bases between. CDR3 DNA: TGCGCCAGCAGCTTGCTTTTAGCGGAACGCACAGATACGCAGTATTTT. As protein: CASSLLLAERTDTQYF. Full variable domain (outside the CDR3, taken from reference TRBV5-1 and TRBJ2-3): KAGVTQTPRYLIKTRGQQVTLSCSPISGHRSVSWYQQTPGQGLQFLFEYFSETQRNKGNFPGRFSGRQFSNSRSEMNVSTLELGDSALYLCASSLLLAERTDTQYFGPGTRLTVL.

The rearrangement uses TRBV14 and TRBJ1-2, with D perhaps matching TRBD1 (5 bases). V lost 0 bases and J 7 bases, leaving 18 bases between the germline ends. Germline V lookup: CDR1 SGHDN, CDR2 FVKESK. The CDR3 contains 16 residues. CDR3 DNA: TGTGCCAGCAGCCAAGATGTTTTGAACAGGAGACGTGGCTACACCTTC. This sequence encodes CASSQDVLNRRRGYTF.

The J gene is TRBJ2-7, the V gene TRBV9, with 7 bases identical to TRBD1. This CDR3 has 15 residues. CDR1 is SGDLS and CDR2 is YYNGEE in the germline V gene. V gave up 0 bases and J gave up 6 bases; unmatched junction bases: 9. The CDR3 nucleotides read TGTGCCAGCAGCGTAGAGGGGGCCCCCACTCTCGAGCAGTACTTC. Amino acid sequence: CASSVEGAPTLEQYF. The entire variable domain, with the rest obtained from reference TRBV9 and TRBJ2-7, is as follows: DSGVTQTPKHLITATGQRVTLRCSPRSGDLSVYWYQQSLDQGLQFLIQYYNGEERAKGNILERFSAQQFPDLHSELNLSSLELGDSALYFCASSVEGAPTLEQYFGPGTRLTVT.

This sequence joins TRBV7-9 and TRBJ1-2; weak D call: TRBD1 (5 bases). The CDR3 is 15 residues long. Trimming shortened V by 5 bases and J by 1 base, and 14 bases separated the two germline ends. Germline-derived CDR1 and CDR2 are SEHNR and FQNEAQ (reference sequence). In nucleotides, the CDR3 is TGTGCCAGCAGCCAGGTAGAGACAGATAACTATGGCTACACCTTC. It yields the protein CASSQVETDNYGYTF. Supplemented by reference TRBV7-9 and TRBJ1-2, the full variable domain reads DTGVSQNPRHKITKRGQNVTFRCDPISEHNRLYWYRQTLGQGPEFLTYFQNEAQLEKSRLLSDRFSAERPKGSFSTLEIQRTEQGDSAMYLCASSQVETDNYGYTFGSGTRLTVV.

The chain links TRBV30 to TRBJ1-2; D is ambiguous. V shed 2 bases and J shed 8 bases, with 9 bases lying between them. Per the germline V gene, CDR1 is GTSNPN and CDR2 is SVGIG (reference sequence). This CDR3 spans 11 amino acids. The CDR3 DNA is TGTGCCTGGAGTACTTCGGGGGGCTACACCTTC. The encoded protein is CAWSTSGGYTF.

V and J are TRBV9 and TRBJ2-7, with TRBD2 identical over 9 bases. CDR1 and CDR2 (germline): SGDLS, YYNGEE. The CDR3 sequence is 14 residues long. With 3 bases clipped from V and 6 bases from J, the junction kept 7 bases outside the gene matches. CDR3 in DNA: TGTGCCAGCAGCGCCGGGACTAGCTACTCCGAGCAGTACTTC. It yields the protein CASSAGTSYSEQYF.

Worth noting for this clone: Other DNA sequences from this sample encode an identical CDR3 as well. This chain links TRBV11-2 with TRBJ2-1, with 7 nucleotides matching TRBD2. The trim removed 1 base at V and 6 bases at J, leaving 6 bases unmatched. Germline V gene data show CDR1 as SGHAT and CDR2 as FQNNGV. The CDR3 totals 15 residues. CDR3 DNA sequence: TGTGCCAGCAGCTTAGTGCGGGAGAGGGGCAATGAGCAGTTCTTC. Amino acids: CASSLVRERGNEQFF.

This clone was observed a single time. The chain links TRBV28 to TRBJ1-3, with TRBD1 matching 7 bases. Germline CDR1 and CDR2: MDHEN and SYDVKM. V lost 5 bases, J lost 3 bases, and 10 bases stayed unmatched. The CDR3 has 16 amino acids. CDR3 in amino acids: CASSTTGLPLGNTIYF. The CDR3 bases are TGTGCCAGCAGTACGACAGGGCTCCCCCTTGGAAACACCATATATTTT.

The chain links TRBV28 to TRBJ1-2, with TRBD1 identical over 8 bases. The CDR3 length is 15 residues. The V gene's germline CDR1 is MDHEN and CDR2 SYDVKM. After removal of 5 bases from V and 4 bases from J, the junction contained 9 bases not matched to a gene. As DNA, the CDR3 is TGTGCCAGCAGTAGAACAGGGGGGGGCGCCTATGGCTACACCTTC. Amino acids: CASSRTGGGAYGYTF.

The chain uses TRBV13 and TRBJ1-2; D ambiguous. This CDR3 comprises 16 residues. From germline, CDR1 is PRHDT and CDR2 FYEKMQ (reference sequence). V was pared by 1 base and J by 0 bases, with 12 bases between. The CDR3 is CASSLETLGPNYGYTF. DNA of the CDR3: TGTGCCAGCAGCTTAGAAACGCTTGGGCCTAACTATGGCTACACCTTC.

This clone was recorded a few times. Here the CDR3 reads CASKGDGGNTIYF. CDR3 nucleotide sequence: TGTGCCAGCAAGGGGGATGGTGGAAACACCATATATTTT. The rearrangement uses TRBV2 and TRBJ1-3; weak D call: TRBD1 (6 bases). The CDR3 extends over 13 amino acids. Trimming cost V 7 bases and J 3 bases, with 10 bases left between them. Germline loops: CDR1 SNHLY, CDR2 FYNNEI.

The chain links TRBV9 to TRBJ2-2; 12 bases map to TRBD2. Germline CDR1 and CDR2: SGDLS and YYNGEE. The J segment lost 4 bases and the V segment lost 2 bases, leaving 3 bases of the junction unmatched. This CDR3 contains 16 residues. CDR3 nucleotide sequence: TGTGCCAGCAGCGTGGAGACTAGCGGGAGCACCGGGGAGCTGTTTTTT. Translated: CASSVETSGSTGELFF.

The genes are TRBV28 and TRBJ2-1, with 10 bases fitting TRBD2. Trimming removed 3 bases from V and 0 bases from J; junction bases left unmatched: 5. Germline CDR1 and CDR2: MDHEN and SYDVKM. The CDR3 is 17 residues long. The DNA for the CDR3 is TGTGCCAGCAGTTTCACGGTAGCGGGAGGCTCCTACAATGAGCAGTTCTTC. This sequence encodes CASSFTVAGGSYNEQFF. The full variable domain, with the rest looked up from reference TRBV28 and TRBJ2-1, is DVKVTQSSRYLVKRTGEKVFLECVQDMDHENMFWYRQDPGLGLRLIYFSYDVKMKEKGDIPEGYSVSREKKERFSLILESASTNQTSMYLCASSFTVAGGSYNEQFFGPGTRLTVL.

The chain joins TRBV19 to TRBJ1-2; TRBD1 matches at 8 bases. The CDR3 is 16 amino acids. CDR1 LNHDA and CDR2 SQIVND come from the germline V gene (reference sequence). The V segment lost 5 bases and the J segment 1 base; nucleotides outside the gene matches: 9. DNA of the CDR3: TGTGCCAGTAGTTCGAGGACAGGGCCCATTAACTATGGCTACACCTTC. Translation: CASSSRTGPINYGYTF.

Comments on this clone: The junction differs from germline at one of its ends, possibly a read error. The J gene is TRBJ2-7, the V gene TRBV7-8, with 9 bases identical to TRBD2. Germline V gene sequence: CDR1 SGHVS, CDR2 FQNEAQ. CDR3 length equals 13 residues. CDR3 sequence: CASTLAGEGEQYF. The CDR3 DNA reads TGTGCCAGCACCTTAGCGGGAGAGGGCGAGCAGTACTTC.

This chain connects TRBV28 to TRBJ2-6, with a tentative D call TRBD2 (6 bases). CDR1 MDHEN and CDR2 SYDVKM come from the germline V gene. The V gene lost 7 bases and the J gene lost 4 bases, with 14 bases spanning the gap. The CDR3 is 15 residues long. Here the CDR3 reads CASTSGGVGANVLTF. Here the CDR3 DNA reads TGTGCCAGCACCTCCGGAGGGGTCGGGGCCAACGTCCTGACTTTC.

The count of this clone is one. This chain links TRBV4-1 with TRBJ2-1; 14 positions agree with TRBD2. The length of the CDR3 is 18 residues. The V gene end was trimmed by 4 bases and the J gene end by 3 bases; junction bases not matched to a gene: 8. From germline, CDR1 is MGHRA and CDR2 YSYEKL. As DNA, the CDR3 is TGCGCCAGCAGCCGCGGACTAGCGGGAGGCCGGGGCTACAATGAGCAGTTCTTC. It is translated as CASSRGLAGGRGYNEQFF.

This clone has only a few counts. The gene calls are TRBV7-3 and TRBJ2-5; TRBD1 matches at 7 bases. This CDR3 is built from 16 residues. Germline CDR1 reads SGHTA; CDR2 reads FQGTGA. Trimming removed 4 bases from V and 6 bases from J; junction bases left unmatched: 14. This CDR3 reads CASSSQGDLRGQTQYF. In nucleotides, the CDR3 is TGTGCCAGCAGCTCCCAGGGGGATTTGCGAGGGCAGACCCAGTACTTC.

This clone was seen more than once but under ten times. V is TRBV7-8 and J is TRBJ1-4, with D hard to call. Between the trimmed V and J ends, which lost 5 bases and 7 bases, there was a span of 8 bases. The germline V gene has CDR1 SGHVS and CDR2 FQNEAQ. The length of the CDR3 is 12 residues. The CDR3 protein is CASSPRFEKLFF. As DNA, the CDR3 is TGTGCCAGCAGCCCACGGTTTGAAAAACTGTTTTTT. The full variable domain, completed using reference TRBV7-8 and TRBJ1-4, is GAGVSQSPRYKVAKRGQDVALRCDPISGHVSLFWYQQALGQGPEFLTYFQNEAQLDKSGLPSDRFFAERPEGSVSTLKIQRTQQEDSAVYLCASSPRFEKLFFGSGTQLSVL.

This chain links TRBV5-6 with TRBJ1-1; maybe TRBD1 (6 bases). This CDR3 is built from 13 residues. V lost 5 bases and J lost 4, with 12 bases in between. Germline loops: CDR1 SGHDT, CDR2 YYEEEE. CDR3 protein: CASRKGGITEAFF. CDR3 coding DNA: TGTGCCAGCAGAAAAGGGGGTATCACTGAAGCTTTCTTT.

The chain combines TRBV5-1 with TRBJ2-1, with 9 nucleotides matching TRBD1. In germline, CDR1 is SGHRS, CDR2 YFSETQ. V lost 3 bases, J lost 6 bases, and 16 bases stayed unmatched. The CDR3 runs to 18 residues. The CDR3 sequence: CASSSGTGFVRQSNEQFF. The CDR3 DNA sequence: TGCGCCAGCAGCTCCGGGACAGGGTTCGTCAGACAATCCAATGAGCAGTTCTTC.

In this sample, this clone turned up once. This rearrangement joins TRBV28 to TRBJ2-3, with 8 bases matching TRBD1. This CDR3 spans 18 amino acids. The ends lost 3 bases at V and 3 bases at J; junction bases unmatched: 14. CDR1 and CDR2 from the germline V gene are MDHEN and SYDVKM. Here the CDR3 DNA reads TGTGCCAGCAGTTTTCGTGGCTGGCAGGGGGCCGGGACAGATACGCAGTATTTT. Protein sequence: CASSFRGWQGAGTDTQYF.

The rearrangement uses TRBV29-1 and TRBJ1-2; the match to TRBD1 covers 9 bases. CDR3 length: 17 amino acids. Germline V gene sequence: CDR1 SQVTM, CDR2 ANQGSEA. Trimming took 5 bases from V and 5 from J; bases not matched to a gene: 18. The CDR3 coding sequence is TGCAGCGTTCCCACGGGACAGGGTGTAATATCTTATTATGGCTACACCTTC. Its translation: CSVPTGQGVISYYGYTF. The full variable domain, its missing parts supplied by reference TRBV29-1 and TRBJ1-2, is SAVISQKPSRDICQRGTSLTIQCQVDSQVTMMFWYRQQPGQSLTLIATANQGSEATYESGFVIDKFPISRPNLTFSTLTVSNMSPEDSSIYLCSVPTGQGVISYYGYTFGSGTRLTVV.

The chain couples TRBV6-6 to TRBJ1-4; 7 bases line up with TRBD1. V shed 5 bases and J 5 bases; nucleotides not matched to a gene: 8. This CDR3 is built from 15 residues. Germline V gene lookup returns CDR1 MNHNY and CDR2 SVGAGI (reference sequence). The CDR3: CASSNRDSGNEKLFF. CDR3 in DNA: TGTGCCAGCAGTAACCGGGACAGCGGGAATGAAAAACTGTTTTTT.

The CDR3 DNA follows: TGCACCAGCAGCCAATACGGACAGGGGGCCAAAAACATTCAGTACTTC. Protein sequence: CTSSQYGQGAKNIQYF. The chain links TRBV1 to TRBJ2-4; the table's D call, TRBD1, has no DNA check behind it. TRBV1 is a pseudogene locus. The CDR3 contains 16 residues.

The V call is TRBV11-3, the J call TRBJ2-4; perhaps TRBD2 as D (7 bases). The ends were cut back, 4 bases at V and 4 bases at J, with 14 bases in the middle. Germline CDR1 is SGHNT and CDR2 is YENEEA. The CDR3 is 15 amino acids. The CDR3 coding sequence is TGTGCCAGCAGCTCCACGGGGGGCCCAAAAAACATTCAGTACTTC. Protein product: CASSSTGGPKNIQYF.

The V gene is TRBV4-1, the J gene TRBJ1-6, with 7 bases identical to TRBD1. Germline assignment: CDR1 MGHRA and CDR2 YSYEKL. V was clipped by 7 bases and J by 9 bases; unmatched bases: 6. The CDR3 runs to 13 residues. For the CDR3, the DNA is TGCGCCAGCACGAAGGGGGCAAGTTCACCCCTCCACTTT. It is translated as CASTKGASSPLHF.

CDR3 in DNA: TGTGCCAGCAGCGCAGGGTTGGGACAGGGGGATCGTGAGCAGTTCTTC. Translating it yields CASSAGLGQGDREQFF. The chain combines TRBV11-2 with TRBJ2-1; TRBD1 matches 11 bases. V dropped 5 bases and J dropped 9; count of bases not matched to a gene: 12. The CDR3 is 16 residues long. In germline, CDR1 is SGHAT, CDR2 FQNNGV. Using reference TRBV11-2 and TRBJ2-1 for the parts outside the CDR3, the full variable domain is EAGVAQSPRYKIIEKRQSVAFWCNPISGHATLYWYQQILGQGPKLLIQFQNNGVVDDSQLPKDRFSAERLKGVDSTLKIQPAKLEDSAVYLCASSAGLGQGDREQFFGPGTRLTVL.

V gene TRBV28 combines with J gene TRBJ1-6, with 8 bases identical to TRBD1. The germline CDR1 and CDR2 sequences are MDHEN and SYDVKM. The CDR3 is 16 amino acids. V dropped 6 bases and J dropped 6; count of bases not matched to a gene: 10. DNA of the CDR3: TGTGCCAGCAGGCGATCTGGGACAGGCGCTAATTCACCCCTCCACTTT. Translation: CASRRSGTGANSPLHF.

This chain uses TRBV7-9 with TRBJ1-4, with TRBD1 identical over 7 bases. The V gene end was trimmed by 5 bases and the J gene end by 0 bases; junction bases not matched to a gene: 3. This CDR3 has 15 amino acids. Germline V gene sequence: CDR1 SEHNR, CDR2 FQNEAQ (reference sequence). For the CDR3, the DNA is TGTGCCAGCAGCCAGGGGGAAGCAACTAATGAAAAACTGTTTTTT. Protein: CASSQGEATNEKLFF.